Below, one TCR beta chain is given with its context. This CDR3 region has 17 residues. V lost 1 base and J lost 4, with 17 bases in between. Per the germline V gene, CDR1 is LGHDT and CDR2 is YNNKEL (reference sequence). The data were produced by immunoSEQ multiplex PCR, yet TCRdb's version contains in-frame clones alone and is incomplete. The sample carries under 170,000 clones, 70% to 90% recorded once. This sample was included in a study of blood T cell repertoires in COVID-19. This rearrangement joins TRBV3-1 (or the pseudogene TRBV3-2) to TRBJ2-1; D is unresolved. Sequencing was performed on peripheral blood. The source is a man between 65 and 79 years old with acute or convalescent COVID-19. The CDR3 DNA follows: TGTGCCAGCAGCCAAGGGCTGGGCGCCTTCCGGTACAATGAGCAGTTCTTC. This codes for CASSQGLGAFRYNEQFF.